This TCR beta chain was sequenced in a study of neoadjuvant anti-PD-1 for oral cavity cancer. Study-wide background: Patients mostly received three to four biweekly nivolumab doses at 3 mg/kg before surgery. Findings and limits, study-wide: Treg/Th17 ratio rose with pretreatment blood and fell with post-treatment tumor TCRbeta clonality. After neoadjuvant nivolumab, PBMC T cell clonality was significantly higher in non-responders than responders.

The CDR3 runs to 13 residues. The V gene's germline CDR1 is SEHNR and CDR2 FQNEAQ (reference sequence). With 2 bases removed from V and 4 bases from J, the gap between germline ends came to 5 bases. Data came from immunoSEQ multiplex PCR; TCRdb stores just in-frame clones and leaves some out. The sample contains about 79,000 clones, more than 70% of which appear only once. On this clone itself: Its antigen is as yet unknown.

The V call is TRBV7-9, the J call TRBJ1-4; D is unclear. The material was PBMCs, obtained before nivolumab (anti-PD-1) treatment. The receptor comes from a person aged 40 to 85 with oral cavity squamous cell carcinoma. DNA of the CDR3: TGTGCCAGCAGCTTATACGGTAATGAAAAACTGTTTTTT. Translation gives CASSLYGNEKLFF.